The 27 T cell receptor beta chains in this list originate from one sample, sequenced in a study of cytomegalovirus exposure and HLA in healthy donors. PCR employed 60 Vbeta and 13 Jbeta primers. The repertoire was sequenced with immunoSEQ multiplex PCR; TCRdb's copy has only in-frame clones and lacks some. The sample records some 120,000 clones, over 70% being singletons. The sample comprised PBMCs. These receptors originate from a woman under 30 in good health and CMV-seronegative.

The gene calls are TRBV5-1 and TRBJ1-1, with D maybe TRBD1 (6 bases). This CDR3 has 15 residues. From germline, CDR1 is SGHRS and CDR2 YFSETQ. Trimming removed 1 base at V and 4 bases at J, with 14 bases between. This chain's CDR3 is CASSLIGGASTEAFF. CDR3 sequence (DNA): TGCGCCAGCAGCTTGATTGGGGGCGCAAGCACTGAAGCTTTCTTT. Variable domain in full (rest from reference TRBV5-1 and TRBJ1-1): KAGVTQTPRYLIKTRGQQVTLSCSPISGHRSVSWYQQTPGQGLQFLFEYFSETQRNKGNFPGRFSGRQFSNSRSEMNVSTLELGDSALYLCASSLIGGASTEAFFGQGTRLTVV.

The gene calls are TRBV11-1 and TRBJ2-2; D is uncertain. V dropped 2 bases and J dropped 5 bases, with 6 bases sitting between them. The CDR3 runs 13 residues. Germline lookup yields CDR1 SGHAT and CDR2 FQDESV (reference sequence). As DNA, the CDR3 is TGTGCCAGCAGCTTACTAGTAACCGGGGAGCTGTTTTTT. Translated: CASSLLVTGELFF. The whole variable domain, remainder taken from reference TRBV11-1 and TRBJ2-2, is EAEVAQSPRYKITEKSQAVAFWCDPISGHATLYWYRQILGQGPELLVQFQDESVVDDSQLPKDRFSAERLKGVDSTLKIQPAELGDSAMYLCASSLLVTGELFFGEGSRLTVL.

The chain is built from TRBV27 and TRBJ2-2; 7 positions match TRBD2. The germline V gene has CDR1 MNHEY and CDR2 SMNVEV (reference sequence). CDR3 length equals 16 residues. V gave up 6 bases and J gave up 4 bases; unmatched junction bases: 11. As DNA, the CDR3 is TGTGCCAGCAGCCTTATCGGGGGGAGGCCCACCGGGGAGCTGTTTTTT. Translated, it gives CASSLIGGRPTGELFF.

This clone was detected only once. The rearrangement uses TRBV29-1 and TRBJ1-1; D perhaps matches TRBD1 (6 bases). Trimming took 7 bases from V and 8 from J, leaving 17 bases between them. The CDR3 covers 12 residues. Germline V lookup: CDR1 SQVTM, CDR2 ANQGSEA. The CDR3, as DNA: TGCAGCGCCCGAATCGGACAGCCAGAAGCTTTCTTT. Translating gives CSARIGQPEAFF.

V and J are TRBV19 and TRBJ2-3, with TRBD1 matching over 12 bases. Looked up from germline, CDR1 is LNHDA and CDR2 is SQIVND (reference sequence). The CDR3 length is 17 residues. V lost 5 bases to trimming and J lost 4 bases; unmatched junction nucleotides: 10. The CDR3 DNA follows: TGTGCCAGTAGTGCCCGGGACAGGGGGCGGTCGTCAGATACGCAGTATTTT. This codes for CASSARDRGRSSDTQYF. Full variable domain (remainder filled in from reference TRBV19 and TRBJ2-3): DGGITQSPKYLFRKEGQNVTLSCEQNLNHDAMYWYRQDPGQGLRLIYYSQIVNDFQKGDIAEGYSVSREKKESFPLTVTSAQKNPTAFYLCASSARDRGRSSDTQYFGPGTRLTVL.

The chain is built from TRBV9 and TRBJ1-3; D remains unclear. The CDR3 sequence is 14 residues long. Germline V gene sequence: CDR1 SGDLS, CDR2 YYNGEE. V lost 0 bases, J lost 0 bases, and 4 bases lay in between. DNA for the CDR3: TGTGCCAGCAGCGTAGACACCTCTGGAAACACCATATATTTT. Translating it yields CASSVDTSGNTIYF.

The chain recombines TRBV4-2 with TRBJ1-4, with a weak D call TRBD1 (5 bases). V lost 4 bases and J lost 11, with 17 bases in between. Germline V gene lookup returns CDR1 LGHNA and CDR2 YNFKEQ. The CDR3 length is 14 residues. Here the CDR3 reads CASSPGEWGEKLFF. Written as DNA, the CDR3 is TGTGCCAGCAGCCCGGGGGAATGGGGTGAGAAACTGTTTTTT.

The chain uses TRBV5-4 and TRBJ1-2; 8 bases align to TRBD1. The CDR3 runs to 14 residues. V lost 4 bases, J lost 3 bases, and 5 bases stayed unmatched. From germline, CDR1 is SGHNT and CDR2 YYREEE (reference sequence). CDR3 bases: TGTGCCAGCAGCGGCGGACAGGGCCACTATGGCTACACCTTC. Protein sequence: CASSGGQGHYGYTF.

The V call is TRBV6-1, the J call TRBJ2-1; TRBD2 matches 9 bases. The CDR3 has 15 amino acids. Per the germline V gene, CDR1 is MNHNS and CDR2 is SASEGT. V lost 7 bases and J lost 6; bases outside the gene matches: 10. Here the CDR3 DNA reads TGTGCCAGCATCGAGGTCGCGGGAGGGCTCAATGAGCAGTTCTTC. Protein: CASIEVAGGLNEQFF.

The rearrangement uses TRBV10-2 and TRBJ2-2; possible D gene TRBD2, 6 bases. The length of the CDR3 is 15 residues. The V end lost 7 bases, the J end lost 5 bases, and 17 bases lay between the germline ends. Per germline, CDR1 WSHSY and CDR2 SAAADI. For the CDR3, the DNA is TGCGCCAGCAAGGAGGCGGGACCCTCTACCGGGGAGCTGTTTTTT. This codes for CASKEAGPSTGELFF.

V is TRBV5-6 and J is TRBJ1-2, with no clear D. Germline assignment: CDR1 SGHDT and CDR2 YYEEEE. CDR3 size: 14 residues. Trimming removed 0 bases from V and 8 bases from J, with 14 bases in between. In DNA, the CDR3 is TGTGCCAGCAGCTTGGAATTGTCCCCGCAGGGCTACACCTTC. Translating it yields CASSLELSPQGYTF.

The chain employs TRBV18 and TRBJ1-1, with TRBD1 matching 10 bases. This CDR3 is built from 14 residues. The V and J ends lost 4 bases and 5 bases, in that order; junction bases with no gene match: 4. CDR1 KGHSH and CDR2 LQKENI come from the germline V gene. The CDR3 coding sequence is TGTGCCAGCTCACGACAGGGGGCGAATACTGAAGCTTTCTTT. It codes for CASSRQGANTEAFF.

The CDR3 nucleotides read TGTGCCAACTCTCGGGGAGGGAGGGCCGACGAGCAGTACTTC. Encoded protein: CANSRGGRADEQYF. The chain is built from TRBV5-4 and TRBJ2-7; 7 bases map to TRBD2. The CDR3 covers 14 residues. Germline CDR1 is SGHNT and CDR2 is YYREEE (reference sequence). V dropped 9 bases and J dropped 5; count of bases not matched to a gene: 14.

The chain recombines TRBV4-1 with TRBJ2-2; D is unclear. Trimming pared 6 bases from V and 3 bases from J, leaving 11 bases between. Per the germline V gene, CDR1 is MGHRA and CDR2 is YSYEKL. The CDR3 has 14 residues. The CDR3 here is CASRPPRYTGELFF. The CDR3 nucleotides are TGCGCCAGCAGGCCCCCGCGATACACCGGGGAGCTGTTTTTT.

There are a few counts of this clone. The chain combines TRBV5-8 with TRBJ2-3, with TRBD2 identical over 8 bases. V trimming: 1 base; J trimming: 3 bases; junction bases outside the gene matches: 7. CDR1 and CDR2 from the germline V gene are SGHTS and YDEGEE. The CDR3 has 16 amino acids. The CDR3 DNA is TGTGCCAGCAGCTTGAAAAGGATAGCGGGGACAGATACGCAGTATTTT. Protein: CASSLKRIAGTDTQYF.

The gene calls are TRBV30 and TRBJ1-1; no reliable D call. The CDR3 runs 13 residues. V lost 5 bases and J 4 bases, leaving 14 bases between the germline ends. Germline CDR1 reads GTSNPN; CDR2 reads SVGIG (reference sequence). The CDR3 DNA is TGTGCCTGGGTTTACGCGGTGAGCACTGAAGCTTTCTTT. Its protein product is CAWVYAVSTEAFF.

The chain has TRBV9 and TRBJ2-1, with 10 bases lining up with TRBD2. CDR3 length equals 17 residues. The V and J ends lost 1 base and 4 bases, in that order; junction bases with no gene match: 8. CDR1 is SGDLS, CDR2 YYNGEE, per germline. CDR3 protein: CASSVRSSGGAYNEQFF. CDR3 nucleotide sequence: TGTGCCAGCAGCGTAAGGTCTAGCGGGGGTGCATACAATGAGCAGTTCTTC.

CDR3 sequence reads: CASTMRDDEQFF. The CDR3 nucleotides are TGTGCCAGTACAATGAGGGATGATGAGCAGTTCTTC. The V call is TRBV19, the J call TRBJ2-1, with D possibly being TRBD2 (5 bases). Per germline, CDR1 LNHDA and CDR2 SQIVND (reference sequence). V was pared by 7 bases and J by 8 bases, with 12 bases between. The CDR3 length is 12 residues.

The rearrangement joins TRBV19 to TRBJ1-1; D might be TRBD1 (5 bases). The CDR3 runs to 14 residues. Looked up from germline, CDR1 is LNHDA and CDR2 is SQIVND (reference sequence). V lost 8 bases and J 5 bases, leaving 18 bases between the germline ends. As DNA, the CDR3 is TGTGCCAGTTCTTCCACCCCGCGGGGGACTGAAGCTTTCTTT. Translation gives CASSSTPRGTEAFF.

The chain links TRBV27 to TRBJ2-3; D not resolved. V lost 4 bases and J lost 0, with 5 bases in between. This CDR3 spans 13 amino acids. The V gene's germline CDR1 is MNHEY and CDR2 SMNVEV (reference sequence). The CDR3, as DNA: TGTGCCAGCAGTTCCACAAGCACAGATACGCAGTATTTT. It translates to CASSSTSTDTQYF.

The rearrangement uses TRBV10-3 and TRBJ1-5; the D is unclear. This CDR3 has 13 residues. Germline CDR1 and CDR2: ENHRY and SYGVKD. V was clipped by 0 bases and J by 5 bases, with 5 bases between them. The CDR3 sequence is CAISESRDQPQHF. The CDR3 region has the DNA TGTGCCATCAGTGAGTCGCGAGATCAGCCCCAGCATTTT.

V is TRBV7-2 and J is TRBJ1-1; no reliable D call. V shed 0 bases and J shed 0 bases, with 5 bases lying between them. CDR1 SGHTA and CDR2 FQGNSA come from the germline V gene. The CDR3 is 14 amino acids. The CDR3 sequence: CASSLALVNTEAFF. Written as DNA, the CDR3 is TGTGCCAGCAGCTTAGCCCTCGTGAACACTGAAGCTTTCTTT.

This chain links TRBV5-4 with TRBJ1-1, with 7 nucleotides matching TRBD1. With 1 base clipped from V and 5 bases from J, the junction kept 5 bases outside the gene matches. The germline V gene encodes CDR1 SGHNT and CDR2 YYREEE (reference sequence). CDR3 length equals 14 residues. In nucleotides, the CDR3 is TGTGCCAGCAGCTTGAATCAGGGGGTGACTGAAGCTTTCTTT. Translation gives CASSLNQGVTEAFF.

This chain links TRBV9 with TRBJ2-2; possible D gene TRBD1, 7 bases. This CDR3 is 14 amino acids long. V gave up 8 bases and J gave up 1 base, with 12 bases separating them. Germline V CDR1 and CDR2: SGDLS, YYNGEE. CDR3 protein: CASRQGGNTGELFF. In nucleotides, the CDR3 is TGTGCCAGTCGGCAGGGGGGGAACACCGGGGAGCTGTTTTTT.

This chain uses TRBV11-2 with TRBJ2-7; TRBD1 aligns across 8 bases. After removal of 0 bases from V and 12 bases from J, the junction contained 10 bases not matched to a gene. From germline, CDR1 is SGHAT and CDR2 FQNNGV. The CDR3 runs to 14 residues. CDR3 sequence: CASSLDPAGGRRYF. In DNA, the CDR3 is TGTGCCAGCAGCTTAGATCCGGCAGGGGGCCGACGGTACTTC.

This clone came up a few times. The DNA for the CDR3 is TGTGCCAGCAGCACTCGTTCTAGCGGGGACTACAATGAGCAGTTCTTC. As protein: CASSTRSSGDYNEQFF. The V and J genes are TRBV9 and TRBJ2-1; 9 bases are a match to TRBD2. Germline V gene lookup returns CDR1 SGDLS and CDR2 YYNGEE. The CDR3 runs 16 residues. Unmatched junction bases numbered 8, after V lost 4 bases and J lost 3 bases.

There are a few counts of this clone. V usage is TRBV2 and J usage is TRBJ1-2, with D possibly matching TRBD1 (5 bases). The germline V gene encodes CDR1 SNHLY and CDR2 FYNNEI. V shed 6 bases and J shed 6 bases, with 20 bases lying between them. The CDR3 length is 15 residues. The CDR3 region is CASRPRDSRGDGYTF. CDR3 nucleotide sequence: TGTGCCAGCAGACCCCGGGACTCCCGGGGAGATGGCTACACCTTC.